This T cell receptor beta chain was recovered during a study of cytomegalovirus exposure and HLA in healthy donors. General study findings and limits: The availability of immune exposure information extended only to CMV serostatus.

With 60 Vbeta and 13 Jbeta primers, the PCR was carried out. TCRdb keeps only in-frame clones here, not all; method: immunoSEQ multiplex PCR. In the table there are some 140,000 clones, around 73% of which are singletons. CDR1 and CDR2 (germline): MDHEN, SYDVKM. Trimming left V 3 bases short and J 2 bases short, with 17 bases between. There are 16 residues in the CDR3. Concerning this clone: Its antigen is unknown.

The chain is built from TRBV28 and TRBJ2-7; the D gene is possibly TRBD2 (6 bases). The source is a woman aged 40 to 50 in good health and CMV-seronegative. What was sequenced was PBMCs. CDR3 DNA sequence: TGTGCCAGCAGTTTCGCGGTTCGCGGGGCTACCTACGAGCAGTACGTC. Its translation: CASSFAVRGATYEQYV.